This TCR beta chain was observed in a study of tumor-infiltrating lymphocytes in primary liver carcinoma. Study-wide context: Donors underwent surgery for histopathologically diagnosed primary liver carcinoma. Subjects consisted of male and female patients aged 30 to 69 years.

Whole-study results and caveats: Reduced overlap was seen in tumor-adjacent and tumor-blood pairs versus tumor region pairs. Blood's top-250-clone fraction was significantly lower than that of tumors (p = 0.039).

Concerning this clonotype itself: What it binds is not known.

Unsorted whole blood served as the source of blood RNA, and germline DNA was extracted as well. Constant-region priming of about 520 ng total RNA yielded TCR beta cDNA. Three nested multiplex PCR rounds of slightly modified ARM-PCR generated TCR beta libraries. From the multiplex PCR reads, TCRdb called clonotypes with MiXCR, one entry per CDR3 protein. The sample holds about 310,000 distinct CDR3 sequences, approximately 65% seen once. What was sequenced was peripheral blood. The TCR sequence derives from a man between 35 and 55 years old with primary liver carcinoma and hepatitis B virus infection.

The CDR3 here is CASRTETQGLAGFF. As DNA, the CDR3 is TGTGCCAGCAGAACAGAGACACAGGGACTAGCGGGATTCTTC. This rearrangement joins TRBV5-5 to TRBJ2-1; 13 bases align to TRBD2. From germline, CDR1 is SGHKS and CDR2 YYEKEE (reference sequence). The CDR3 totals 14 residues. V was pared by 5 bases and J by 16 bases, with 12 bases of the junction left unmatched.